This T cell receptor (beta chain) is from a study of blood T cell repertoires in COVID-19. The CDR3 is made up of 13 amino acids. Trimming took 5 bases from V and 5 from J, leaving 10 bases between them. The germline gives CDR1 SNHLY, CDR2 FYNNEI. TCRdb keeps only in-frame clones here, not all; method: immunoSEQ multiplex PCR. The sample lists 70,000 or so clones, under 95% occurring once. The V and J genes are TRBV2 and TRBJ1-5; possible D gene TRBD1, 6 bases. This TCR derives from a man aged 50 to 60 with acute or convalescent COVID-19. Sequenced: peripheral blood. Here the CDR3 reads CASSRGTYQPQHF. CDR3 in DNA: TGTGCCAGCAGTAGGGGGACCTATCAGCCCCAGCATTTT. Complete variable domain (other parts from reference TRBV2 and TRBJ1-5): EPEVTQTPSHQVTQMGQEVILRCVPISNHLYFYWYRQILGQKVEFLVSFYNNEISEKSEIFDDQFSVERPDGSNFTLKIRSTKLEDSAMYFCASSRGTYQPQHFGDGTRLSIL.